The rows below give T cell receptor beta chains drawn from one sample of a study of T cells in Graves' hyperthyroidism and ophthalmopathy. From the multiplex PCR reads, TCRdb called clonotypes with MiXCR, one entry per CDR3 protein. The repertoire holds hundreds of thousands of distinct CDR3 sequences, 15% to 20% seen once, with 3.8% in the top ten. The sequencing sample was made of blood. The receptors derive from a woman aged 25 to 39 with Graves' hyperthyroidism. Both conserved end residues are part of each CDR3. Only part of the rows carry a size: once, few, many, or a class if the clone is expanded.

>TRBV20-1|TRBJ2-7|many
CSAPEGTRPSYEQYF
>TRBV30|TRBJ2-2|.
CARTSGSWSGELFF
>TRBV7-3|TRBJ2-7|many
CASSYQREGHGCEQYF
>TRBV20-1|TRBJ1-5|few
CSARDRGKGNQPQHF
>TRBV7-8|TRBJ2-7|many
CASSSLRDEQYF
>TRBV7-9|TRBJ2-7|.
CASSLTMGGDYEQYF
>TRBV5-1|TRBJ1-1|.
CASIEGRGNTEAFF
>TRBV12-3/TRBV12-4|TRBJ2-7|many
CASSREQGKQYF
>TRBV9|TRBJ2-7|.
CASSVQGGTDEQYF
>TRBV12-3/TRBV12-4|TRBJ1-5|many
CASSLAAAGNQPQHF
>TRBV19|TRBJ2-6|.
CATSLGSGANVLTF
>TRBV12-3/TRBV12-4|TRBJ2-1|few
CASSDRLVREQFF
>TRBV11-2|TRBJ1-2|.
CASSLVGGRVNYGYTF
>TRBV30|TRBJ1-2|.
CAWSVNWEMHGYTF
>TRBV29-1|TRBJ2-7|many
CSVTNRVYEQYF
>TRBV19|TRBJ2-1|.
CASSLVVGDDEQFF
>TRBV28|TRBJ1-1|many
CASSLQSEVTEAFF
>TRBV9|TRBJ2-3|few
CASSGHEREYTDTQYF
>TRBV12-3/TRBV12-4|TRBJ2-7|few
CASSSRDRDLYEQYF
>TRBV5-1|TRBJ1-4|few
CASSEGAANEKLFF
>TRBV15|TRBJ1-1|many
CATSSPTVNTEAFF
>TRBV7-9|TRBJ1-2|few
CASSMTGPPFSYTF
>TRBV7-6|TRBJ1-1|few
CASSLSLEGTEAFF
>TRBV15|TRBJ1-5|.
CATSASTGESKGDRGNQPQHF
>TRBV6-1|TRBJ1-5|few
CASSEAGHQTFGNQPQHF
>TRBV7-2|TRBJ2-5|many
CASSPRGGGQETQYF
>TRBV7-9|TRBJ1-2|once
CASSLEGSSYTF
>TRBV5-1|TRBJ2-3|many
CASRAGEVRTDTQYF
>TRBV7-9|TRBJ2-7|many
CASSSGTVSYEQYF
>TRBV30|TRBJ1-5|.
CAWSVQGQGLYSNQPQHF
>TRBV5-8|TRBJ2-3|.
CASSVYRLTDTQYF
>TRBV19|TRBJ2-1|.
CASSIAPGFYEQFF
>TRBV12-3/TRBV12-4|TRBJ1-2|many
CASTLSTDGGYTF
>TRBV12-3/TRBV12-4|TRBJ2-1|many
CASRRPGLAFNEQFF
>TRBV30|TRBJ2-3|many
CAGLWGSTDTQYF
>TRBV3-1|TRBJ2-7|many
CASSPEGRYEQYF
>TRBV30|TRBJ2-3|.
CAWSELATRLTDTQYF
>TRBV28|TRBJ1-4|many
CASSPPGQAGEKLFF
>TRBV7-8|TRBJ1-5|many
CASSRQGAGSNQPQHF
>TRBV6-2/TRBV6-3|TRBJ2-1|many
CASSYWANEQFF
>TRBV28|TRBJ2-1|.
CASRAGQGGGNEQFF